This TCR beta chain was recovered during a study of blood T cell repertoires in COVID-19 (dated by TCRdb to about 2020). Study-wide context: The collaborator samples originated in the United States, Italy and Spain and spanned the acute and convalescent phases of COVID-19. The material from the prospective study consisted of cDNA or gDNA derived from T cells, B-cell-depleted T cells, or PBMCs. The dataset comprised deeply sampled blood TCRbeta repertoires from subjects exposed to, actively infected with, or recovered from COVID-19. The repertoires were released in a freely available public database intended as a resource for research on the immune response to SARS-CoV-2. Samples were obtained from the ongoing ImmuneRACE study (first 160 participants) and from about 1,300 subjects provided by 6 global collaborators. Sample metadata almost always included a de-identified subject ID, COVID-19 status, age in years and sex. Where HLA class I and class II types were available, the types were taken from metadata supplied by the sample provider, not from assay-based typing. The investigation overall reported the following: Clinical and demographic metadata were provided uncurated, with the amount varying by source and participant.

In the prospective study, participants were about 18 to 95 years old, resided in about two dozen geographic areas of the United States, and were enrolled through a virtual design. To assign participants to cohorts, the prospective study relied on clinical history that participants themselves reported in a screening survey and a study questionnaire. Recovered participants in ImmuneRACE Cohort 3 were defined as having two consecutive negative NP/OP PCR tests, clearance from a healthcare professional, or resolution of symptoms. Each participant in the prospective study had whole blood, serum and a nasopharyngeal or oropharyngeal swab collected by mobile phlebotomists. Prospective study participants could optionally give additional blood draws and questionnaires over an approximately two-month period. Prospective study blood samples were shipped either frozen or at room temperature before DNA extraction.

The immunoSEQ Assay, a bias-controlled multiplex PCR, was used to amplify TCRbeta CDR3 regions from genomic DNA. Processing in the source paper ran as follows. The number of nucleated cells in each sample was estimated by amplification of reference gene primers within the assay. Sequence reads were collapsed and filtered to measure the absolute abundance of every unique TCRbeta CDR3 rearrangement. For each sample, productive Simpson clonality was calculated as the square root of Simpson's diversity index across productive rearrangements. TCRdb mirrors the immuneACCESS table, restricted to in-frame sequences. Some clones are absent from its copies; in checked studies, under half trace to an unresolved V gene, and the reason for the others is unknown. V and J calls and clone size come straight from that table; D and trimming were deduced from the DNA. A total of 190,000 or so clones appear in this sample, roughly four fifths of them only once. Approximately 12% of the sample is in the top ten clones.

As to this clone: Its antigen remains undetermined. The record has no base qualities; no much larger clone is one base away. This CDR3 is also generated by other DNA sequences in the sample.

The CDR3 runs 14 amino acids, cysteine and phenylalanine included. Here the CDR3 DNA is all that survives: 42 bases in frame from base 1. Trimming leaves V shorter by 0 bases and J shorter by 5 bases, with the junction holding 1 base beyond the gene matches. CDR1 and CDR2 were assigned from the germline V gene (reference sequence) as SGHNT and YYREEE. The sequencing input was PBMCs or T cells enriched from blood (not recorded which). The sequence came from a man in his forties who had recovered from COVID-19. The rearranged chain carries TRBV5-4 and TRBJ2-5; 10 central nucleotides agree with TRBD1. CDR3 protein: CASSLGTGGETQYF. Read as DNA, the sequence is TGTGCCAGCAGCTTGGGGACAGGGGGGGAGACCCAGTACTTC.